This T cell receptor beta chain was captured by sequencing in a study of CD8+ T cells in alopecia areata. Investigators isolated RNA and reverse transcribed it into cDNA to act as the sequencing template. Sequenced by immunoSEQ multiplex PCR; TCRdb stores in-frame clones only, minus some. The repertoire has 80,000 or so clones, roughly 66% of them found once; the top ten carry 23%. Germline CDR1 DFQATT, CDR2 SNEGSKA (reference sequence). Trimming took 1 base from V and 10 from J, leaving 10 bases between them. There are 11 residues in the CDR3. Stated treatment: oral pan-JAK inhibitor, 5-10 mg twice daily.

The V call is TRBV20-1, the J call TRBJ1-1; D remains unclear. The clonotype comes from a human donor with alopecia areata. The sample was CD8+ T cells sorted from blood, taken at week 24, from a patient treated with tofacitinib. The CDR3, as DNA: TGCAGTGCTAGAGGACGGGATGGAGCTTTCTTT. Translating it yields CSARGRDGAFF.